Described below is a single T cell receptor (beta chain) sequence and its context. Building the TCR beta libraries relied on iRepertoire HTBI primers, and CDR3 regions underwent Arm-PCR. TCRdb passed the multiplex PCR reads through MiXCR, listing each CDR3 protein once. Of more than 300,000 distinct CDR3 sequences detected, approximately 25% appear once; the ten largest clones hold around a quarter. The data were taken from a study of regulatory T cells in long-lasting Graves disease. The time point denotes: persistent/refractory GD, antithyroid drugs over 5 years with positive TRAb. Generation of the TCR library employed RNA extracted from PBMCs. The ends were cut back, 2 bases at V and 7 bases at J, with 18 bases in the middle. The CDR3 extends over 16 amino acids. Germline V CDR1 and CDR2: MDHEN, SYDVKM.

V usage is TRBV28 and J usage is TRBJ2-1; TRBD1 might be the D (5 bases). Sequenced here: peripheral blood mononuclear cells (PBMCs), sampled when the disease was refractory, from a patient treated with antithyroid drugs. This receptor was taken from a woman aged 35 to 49 with Graves disease. CDR3 amino acids: CASSLSLGASSNEQFF. The CDR3 DNA follows: TGTGCCAGCAGTTTAAGCTTAGGGGCATCAAGTAATGAGCAGTTCTTC.